The present TCR beta chain was sequenced within a study of blood T cell repertoires in COVID-19. The overall study: Italy, Spain and the United States were the sources of the convalescent and acute COVID-19 samples.

The V end lost 1 base, the J end lost 6 bases, and 15 bases lay between the germline ends. Germline-derived CDR1 and CDR2 are SGHTA and FQGNSA. There are 15 residues in the CDR3. Authors' data handling: The authors estimated nucleated cell counts from reference gene primer amplification. The data were produced by immunoSEQ multiplex PCR, yet TCRdb's version contains in-frame clones alone and is incomplete. D and trimming were read from the DNA, whereas the V and J calls and clone size are those reported in that table. Among approximately 400,000 clones listed, roughly 80% were seen once. The participants were between roughly 18 and 100 years old and came from under 25 US areas. Recovered Cohort 3 donors showed two negative PCRs, clearance, or symptom resolution.

This chain joins TRBV7-2 and TRBJ1-1; no clear D gene. Sequenced sample: PBMCs or T cells enriched from blood (not recorded which). This clonotype was obtained from a woman in her fifties or sixties who had recovered from COVID-19. The CDR3 DNA reads TGTGCCAGCAGCTTAGAAGGGCCTACGGGAGCTGAAGCTTTCTTT. Amino acids: CASSLEGPTGAEAFF.